These 13 T cell receptor beta chains came from one sample sequenced in a study of response to subunit inactivated influenza vaccine. TCRdb re-called the RT-PCR reads through MiXCR, storing one row per CDR3 protein. The sample lists hundreds of thousands of distinct CDR3 sequences, 15% to 18% occurring once. This specimen was PBMCs from blood, taken less than 13 days after vaccination. The origin of the receptors is a man aged 45-60 years who received an inactivated influenza vaccine.

The chain uses TRBV9 and TRBJ2-5; 9 nucleotides agree with TRBD2. The length of the CDR3 is 17 residues. Per the germline V gene, CDR1 is SGDLS and CDR2 is YYNGEE. The junction had 12 bases not matched to a gene; V was cut back by 2 bases and J by 4 bases. The CDR3, as DNA: TGTGCCAGCAGCGTCTCTGCGGGAGGGCCCATTCGAGAGACCCAGTACTTC. This sequence encodes CASSVSAGGPIRETQYF.

Only a few counts were recorded for this clonotype. The chain links TRBV20-1 to TRBJ1-5; 9 bases map to TRBD1. Germline CDR1 DFQATT, CDR2 SNEGSKA (reference sequence). The CDR3 is 15 residues long. V was pared by 3 bases and J by 7 bases, with 10 bases of the junction left unmatched. The CDR3 loop reads CSASPGTGFGQPQHF. As DNA, the CDR3 is TGCAGTGCTAGTCCCGGGACAGGGTTCGGCCAGCCCCAGCATTTT.

The V call is TRBV12-3 or TRBV12-4, the J call TRBJ2-1, with 8 bases matching TRBD2. The junction had 4 bases not matched to a gene; V was cut back by 3 bases and J by 0 bases. CDR3 length: 16 residues. CDR3 sequence reads: CASSFGRGGSYNEQFF. The CDR3 DNA reads TGTGCCAGCAGTTTCGGACGGGGGGGCTCCTACAATGAGCAGTTCTTC.

This clonotype turned up a few times. CDR3 nucleotide sequence: TGTGCCAGCAGCCCCCCCGGGACACAATATAATTCACCCCTCCACTTT. Translated, it gives CASSPPGTQYNSPLHF. The chain links TRBV28 to TRBJ1-6, with TRBD1 as a possible D gene (6 bases). Germline lookup yields CDR1 MDHEN and CDR2 SYDVKM. The CDR3 is 16 amino acids. The V and J ends lost 6 bases and 4 bases respectively, with 16 bases between them.

The chain combines TRBV12-3 or TRBV12-4 with TRBJ1-2; possible D gene TRBD1, 6 bases. The CDR3 is 14 amino acids. V was trimmed by 3 bases and J by 5 bases, leaving 13 bases between them. The CDR3, as DNA: TGTGCCAGCAGTTTCCAAGTTCAGGGGTATGGCTACACCTTC. This translates into CASSFQVQGYGYTF.

The chain combines TRBV10-3 with TRBJ2-1; 10 bases agree with TRBD1. CDR3 length: 14 amino acids. Germline CDR1 reads ENHRY; CDR2 reads SYGVKD. V gave up 4 bases and J gave up 10 bases; unmatched junction bases: 7. The CDR3 region is CAISGTGQGGEQFF. The CDR3 bases are TGTGCCATCAGTGGGACAGGACAGGGGGGCGAGCAGTTCTTC.

In its sample, this clonotype was seen a few times. CDR3 DNA: TGTGCCAGCAGCTTAGTAGGGACTAGCTCTAATGAGCAGTTCTTC. Its translation is CASSLVGTSSNEQFF. The chain joins TRBV7-2 to TRBJ2-1; TRBD2 agrees at 9 bases. J gave up 7 bases and V 1 base, and 5 bases lay outside the gene matches. The CDR3 extends over 15 amino acids. The V gene's germline CDR1 is SGHTA and CDR2 FQGNSA.

The CDR3 loop is CASSFVRVGYTF. Here the CDR3 DNA reads TGTGCCAGCAGTTTTGTAAGGGTTGGCTACACCTTC. V gene TRBV12-3 or TRBV12-4 combines with J gene TRBJ1-2, with unresolved D. This CDR3 has 12 residues. Trimming stripped 3 bases from V and 7 bases from J, with 9 bases between.

The chain joins TRBV20-1 to TRBJ1-1; 11 nucleotides align to TRBD1. J lost 5 bases, V lost 0 bases, and 20 bases had no gene match. Germline CDR1 and CDR2: DFQATT and SNEGSKA (reference sequence). This CDR3 spans 20 amino acids. CDR3 loop: CSARERPGQGVWGEGTEAFF. The CDR3 DNA is TGCAGTGCTAGAGAAAGACCGGGACAGGGGGTCTGGGGCGAGGGGACTGAAGCTTTCTTT.

This clonotype has just a few counts. V gene TRBV4-1 combines with J gene TRBJ2-5; TRBD2 matches at 7 bases. Germline trimming cut 4 bases from V and 1 base from J; bases unmatched to any gene: 9. The CDR3 is 16 amino acids. Germline values: CDR1 MGHRA, CDR2 YSYEKL. DNA for the CDR3: TGCGCCAGCAGCCTCTATGGGGAGGGACCCCAAGAGACCCAGTACTTC. As protein: CASSLYGEGPQETQYF.

The chain has TRBV21-1 and TRBJ2-1; TRBD2 was called by the table and not checked on the DNA. TRBV21-1 is flagged as a pseudogene. This CDR3 spans 14 amino acids. DNA for the CDR3: TGTGCCAGCAGCAGGGTCAAAGCGGACAATGAGCAGTTCTTC. Translation: CASSRVKADNEQFF.

Ten or more counts support this clonotype. The chain couples TRBV20-1 to TRBJ2-7, with 8 nucleotides matching TRBD2. The trim removed 0 bases at V and 6 bases at J, leaving 19 bases unmatched. The CDR3 extends over 18 amino acids. CDR1 and CDR2 from the germline V gene are DFQATT and SNEGSKA (reference sequence). The DNA of the CDR3 is TGCAGTGCTAGAGATATGACCGGGAGGGCCTTCAGGAGTGGCGAGCAGTACTTC. Translated: CSARDMTGRAFRSGEQYF.

This clonotype was observed at least ten times. The germline gene is not matched at one end of the junction; a read error may be the cause. This rearrangement joins TRBV5-4 to TRBJ2-1, with 7 bases lining up with TRBD2. The CDR3 runs to 13 residues. Looked up from germline, CDR1 is SGHNT and CDR2 is YYREEE (reference sequence). The CDR3 region has the DNA TGCGCCAGCAGCTTGCAGGGAGGGAATGAGCAGTTCTTC. This encodes CASSLQGGNEQFF.